This T cell receptor (beta chain) was obtained from a study of blood T cells in healthy people across ages. Broader study findings: Not knowing donor CMV status may have confounded expanded clonotype changes. Per-million-T-cell TCR beta diversity fell roughly linearly with age.

Isolation recovered at least 7 million PBMCs from every sample. Next came a second PCR, run for about 6 to 12 cycles, which used a sample-barcoded 5' primer along with a J-beta primer mix. The study obtained at least 3 million CDR3-containing paired-end reads from every sample. TCRdb passed the 5' RACE reads through MiXCR, listing each CDR3 protein once. The table lists fewer than 1.5 million distinct CDR3 sequences, around 39% of them singletons. This CDR3 is 13 amino acids long. The V end was cut by 5 bases, the J end by 3 bases, with 13 bases between. CDR1 and CDR2 from the germline V gene are DFQATT and SNEGSKA (reference sequence). This clonotype appeared a few times. Its antigen is as yet unknown.

Sequenced: blood. The gene calls are TRBV20-1 and TRBJ1-1; weak D call: TRBD1 (6 bases). This clonotype was sampled from a woman aged 18 to 35 in good health. CDR3 loop: CSARTQGDTEAFF. The CDR3 region has the DNA TGCAGTGCTCGAACACAGGGTGACACTGAAGCTTTCTTT.